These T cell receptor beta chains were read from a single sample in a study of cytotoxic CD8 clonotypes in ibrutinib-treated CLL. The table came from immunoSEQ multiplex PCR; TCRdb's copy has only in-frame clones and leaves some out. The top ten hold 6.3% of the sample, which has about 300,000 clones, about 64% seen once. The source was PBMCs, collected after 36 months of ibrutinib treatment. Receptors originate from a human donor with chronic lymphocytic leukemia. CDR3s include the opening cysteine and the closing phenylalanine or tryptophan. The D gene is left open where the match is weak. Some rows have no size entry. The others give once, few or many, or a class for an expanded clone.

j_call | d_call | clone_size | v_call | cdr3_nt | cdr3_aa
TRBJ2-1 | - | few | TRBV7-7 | TGTGCCAGCAGCTTAGCGTCCGTTCGGAGCGAGCAGTTCTTC | CASSLASVRSEQFF
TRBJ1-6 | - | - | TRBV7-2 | TGTGCCAGCAGCCACAGCGTAGGGGGTAGGGATTCACCCCTCCACTTT | CASSHSVGGRDSPLHF
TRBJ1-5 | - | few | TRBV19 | TGTGCCAGTAGTCGTGGTGAGGGCATGGCTCAGCCCCAGCATTTT | CASSRGEGMAQPQHF
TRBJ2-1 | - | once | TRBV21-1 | TGTGCCAGCAGCGAGGGACTAGCAGCCTACAATGAGCAGTTCTTC | CASSEGLAAYNEQFF
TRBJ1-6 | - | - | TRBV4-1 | TGCGCCAGCAGCCAAGATATCGGCCTATATTCACCCCTCCACTTT | CASSQDIGLYSPLHF
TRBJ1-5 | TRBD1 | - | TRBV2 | TGTGCCAGCAGTGCCGGGACAGGGACGCCCCAGCATTTT | CASSAGTGTPQHF
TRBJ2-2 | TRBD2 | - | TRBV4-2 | TGTGCCAGCAGCCTCCGGGTAGCGGGGGCCTCGGGGACCGGGGAGCTGTTTTTT | CASSLRVAGASGTGELFF
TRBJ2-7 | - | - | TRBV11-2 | TGTGCCAGCAGAACTAGTGGCGGGCAGGGCTCCTACGAGCAGTACTTC | CASRTSGGQGSYEQYF
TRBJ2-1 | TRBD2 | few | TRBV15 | TGTGCCACCAGCTTGCATAGCGGGGGTCACAATGAGCAGTTCTTC | CATSLHSGGHNEQFF
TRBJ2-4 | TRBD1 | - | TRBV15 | TGTGCCACCAGCAGGTTCGGGACAGGGAAAAACATTCAGTACTTC | CATSRFGTGKNIQYF
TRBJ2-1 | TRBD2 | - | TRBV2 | TGTGCCAGCAGGGGACTAGCGGGAGTCAATGAGCAGTTCTTC | CASRGLAGVNEQFF
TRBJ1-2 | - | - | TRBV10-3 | TGTGCCGCCGGGGGGGGGAACTATGGCTACACCTTC | CAAGGGNYGYTF
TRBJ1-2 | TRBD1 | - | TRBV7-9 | TGTGCCAGCAGCTTCTATCTGACAGGGGAATTTGACTATGGCTACACCTTC | CASSFYLTGEFDYGYTF
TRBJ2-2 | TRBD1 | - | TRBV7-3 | TGTGCCAGCAGCTTACTTCCGGACAGGGCCGGGGAGCTGTTTTTT | CASSLLPDRAGELFF
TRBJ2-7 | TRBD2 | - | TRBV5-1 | TGCGCCAGCAGGGGTTGGCTAGCGGGATCCTACGAGCAGTACTTC | CASRGWLAGSYEQYF
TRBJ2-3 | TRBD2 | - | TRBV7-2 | TGTGCCAGCAGCTTCTCGTCCCAGCGGGGGGCCACAGATACGCAGTATTTT | CASSFSSQRGATDTQYF
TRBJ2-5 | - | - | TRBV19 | TGTGCCAGTAGTAGCCGTACCTTGAGGAGGGGGGAAGAGACCCAGTACTTC | CASSSRTLRRGEETQYF
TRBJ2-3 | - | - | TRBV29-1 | TGCAGCGTTGGTTGGCAGGGCCCGCCAGATACGCAGTATTTT | CSVGWQGPPDTQYF
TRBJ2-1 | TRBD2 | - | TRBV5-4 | TGTGCCAGCAGCTTGGGCCTAGCGGAGAACAATGAGCAGTTCTTC | CASSLGLAENNEQFF
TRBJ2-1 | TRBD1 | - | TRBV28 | TGTGCCAGCAGTTTGGTAATCAGGGGGCGAAACAATGAGCAGTTCTTC | CASSLVIRGRNNEQFF
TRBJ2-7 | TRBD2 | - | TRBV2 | TGTGCCAGCAAGACTCTAGCGGGGGGGAACTCCTACGAGCAGTACTTC | CASKTLAGGNSYEQYF
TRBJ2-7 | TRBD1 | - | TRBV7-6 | TGTGCCAGCAGCTTAGCGGACAGGGTCTACGAGCAGTACTTC | CASSLADRVYEQYF
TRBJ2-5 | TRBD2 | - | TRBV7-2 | TGTGCCAGCAGCCATCGGCCCCGGGGGGGCCAAGAGACCCAGTACTTC | CASSHRPRGGQETQYF
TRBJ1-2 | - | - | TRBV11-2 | TGTGCCAGCAGCCCTTGGGACGGCGCTAACTATGGCTACACCTTC | CASSPWDGANYGYTF
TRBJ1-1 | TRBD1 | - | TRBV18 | TGTGCCAGCTCAAAGGGACAGGGGAGAACTGAAGCTTTCTTT | CASSKGQGRTEAFF
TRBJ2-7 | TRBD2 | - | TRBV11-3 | TGTGCCAGCAGCCCGGGACTAGCGGGGTCGGTCCCCTACGAGCAGTACTTC | CASSPGLAGSVPYEQYF
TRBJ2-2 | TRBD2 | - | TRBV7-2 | TGTGCCAGCAGCTTAGCGCGGGGGGGGTTCCCCGGGGAGCTGTTTTTT | CASSLARGGFPGELFF
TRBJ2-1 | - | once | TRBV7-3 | TGTGCCAGCAGCTTAGGCCTCGACTCCTACAATGAGCAGTTCTTC | CASSLGLDSYNEQFF
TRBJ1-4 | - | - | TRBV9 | TGTGCCAGCAGCTCCCGGACAGAGTTTAATGAAAAACTGTTTTTT | CASSSRTEFNEKLFF
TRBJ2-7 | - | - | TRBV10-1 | TGCGCCAGCTGTGAACGACGTCGGCGCATCAGCTCCTACGAGCAGTACTTC | CASCERRRRISSYEQYF
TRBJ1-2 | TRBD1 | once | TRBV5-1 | TGCGCCAGCAGCTTGCTCGGACAGGCGCCTGGCTACACCTTC | CASSLLGQAPGYTF
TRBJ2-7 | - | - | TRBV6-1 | TGTGCCAGCAGTGAAGGAACCCAGCGGAAGGGAGTGTACGAGCAGTACTTC | CASSEGTQRKGVYEQYF
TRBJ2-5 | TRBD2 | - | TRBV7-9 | TGTGCCAGCAGCCGGGAGGTGTTCCAAGAGACCCAGTACTTC | CASSREVFQETQYF
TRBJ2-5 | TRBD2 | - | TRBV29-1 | TGCAGCGTTGACCGGACTAGCAGAGAGACCCAGTACTTC | CSVDRTSRETQYF
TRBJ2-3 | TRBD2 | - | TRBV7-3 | TGTGCCAGCAGTTTTCTGGGGGGGACAGATACGCAGTATTTT | CASSFLGGTDTQYF
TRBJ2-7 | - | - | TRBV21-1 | TGTGCCAGCAGCAGGGGTACTAGCGGCCTTTCCTACGAGCAGTACTTC | CASSRGTSGLSYEQYF
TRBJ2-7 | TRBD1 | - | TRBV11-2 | TGTGCCAGCAGCTTAGTAGGGCGGCAGGGGGACGAGCAGTACTTC | CASSLVGRQGDEQYF
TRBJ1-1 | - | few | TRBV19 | TGTGCCAGTAGATCCTCAGGGGTTGCAGGCACTGAAGCTTTCTTT | CASRSSGVAGTEAFF
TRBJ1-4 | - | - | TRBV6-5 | TGTGCCAGCAGGGAGAGGCCGCGAAGTGAAAAACTGTTTTTT | CASRERPRSEKLFF
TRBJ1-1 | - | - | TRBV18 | TGTGCCAGCTCAATGTCAGCCCTTGAAGCTTTCTTT | CASSMSALEAFF
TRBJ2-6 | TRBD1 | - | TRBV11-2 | TGTGCCAGCAGCCTACAGGGGGTCTCCTCTGGGGCCAACGTCCTGACTTTC | CASSLQGVSSGANVLTF
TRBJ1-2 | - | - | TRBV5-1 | TGCGCCAGCAGCTGGGACGGCAACTATGGCTACACCTTC | CASSWDGNYGYTF
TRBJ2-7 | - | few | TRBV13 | TGTGCCAGCAGCTTCCCGGGAGTGTACGAGCAGTACTTC | CASSFPGVYEQYF
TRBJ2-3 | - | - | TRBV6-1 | TGTGCCAGCAGTGATCGGCCACGCACAGATACGCAGTATTTT | CASSDRPRTDTQYF
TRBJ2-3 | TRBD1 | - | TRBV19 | TGTGCCAGTAGCCCGGGACAGGGTTCGGGCGATACGCAGTATTTT | CASSPGQGSGDTQYF
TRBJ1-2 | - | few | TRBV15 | TGTGCCACCAGCAGAGACCCTTCAGGGGATGGCTACACCTTC | CATSRDPSGDGYTF
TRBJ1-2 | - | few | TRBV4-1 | TGCGCCAGCAGCCAGGGTAGGGGAGGAAAATATGGCTACACCTTC | CASSQGRGGKYGYTF
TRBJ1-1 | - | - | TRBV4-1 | TGCGCCAGCAGCCAGGGACCCAGGCTCACTGAAGCTTTCTTT | CASSQGPRLTEAFF
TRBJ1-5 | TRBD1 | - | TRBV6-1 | TGTGCCAGCAGTGCGACCGTTGGACAGGGGTGGCCCCAGCATTTT | CASSATVGQGWPQHF
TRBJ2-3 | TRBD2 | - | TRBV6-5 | TGTGCCAGCAGGTCAGCGGGGGGCCATCATACGCAGTATTTT | CASRSAGGHHTQYF
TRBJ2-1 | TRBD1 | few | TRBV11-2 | TGTGCCAGCAGCTTAGATCGGGGACAGGGTCGATACAATGAGCAGTTCTTC | CASSLDRGQGRYNEQFF
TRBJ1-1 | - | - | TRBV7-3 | TGTGCCAGCAGCTCATACACAGGGTCGAGGGCTTTCTTT | CASSSYTGSRAFF
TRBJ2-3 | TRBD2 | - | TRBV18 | TGTGCCAGCTCACTCTTCCCTAGCGGGGGGGGCACAGATACGCAGTATTTT | CASSLFPSGGGTDTQYF
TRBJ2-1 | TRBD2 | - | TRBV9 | TGTGCCAGCAGCGTAGCAGGCGGGAGAGCGGATGAGCAGTTCTTC | CASSVAGGRADEQFF
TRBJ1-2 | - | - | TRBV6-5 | TGTGCCAGCAGTTCACTCTATGGCTACACCTTC | CASSSLYGYTF
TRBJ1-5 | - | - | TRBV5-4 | TGTGCCAGCAGTGTACGTGGTCTCAATCAGCCCCAGCATTTT | CASSVRGLNQPQHF
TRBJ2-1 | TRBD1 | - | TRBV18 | TGTGCCAGCTCACAAATGACAGGGGGATTGTGGAATGAGCAGTTCTTC | CASSQMTGGLWNEQFF